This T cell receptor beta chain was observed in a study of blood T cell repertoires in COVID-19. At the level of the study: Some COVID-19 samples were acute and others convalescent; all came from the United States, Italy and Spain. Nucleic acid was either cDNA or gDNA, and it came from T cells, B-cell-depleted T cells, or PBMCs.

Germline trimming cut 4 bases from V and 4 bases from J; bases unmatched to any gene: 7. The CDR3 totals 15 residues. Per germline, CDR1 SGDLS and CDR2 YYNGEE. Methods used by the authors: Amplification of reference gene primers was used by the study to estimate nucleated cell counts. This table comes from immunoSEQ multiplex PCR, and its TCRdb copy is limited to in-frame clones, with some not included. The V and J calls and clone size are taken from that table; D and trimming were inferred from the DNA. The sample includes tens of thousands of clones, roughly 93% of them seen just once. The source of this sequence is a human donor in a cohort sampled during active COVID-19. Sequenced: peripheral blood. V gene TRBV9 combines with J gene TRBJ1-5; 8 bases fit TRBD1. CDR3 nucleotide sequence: TGTGCCAGCAGCCCGACAGGGGCGGGAAATCAGCCCCAGCATTTT. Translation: CASSPTGAGNQPQHF.